A selection of T cell receptor beta chains follows, all from one sample in a study of T-cell reconstitution after alpha-beta-depleted transplantation in children. Each CDR3 protein gets one entry after TCRdb re-called the PCR reads with MiXCR. The data hold some 130,000 distinct CDR3 sequences, with roughly 10% observed a single time. The material was PBMCs, mostly from graft donor cells, obtained 180 days after TCRalphabeta/CD19-depleted stem cell transplant. These receptors were obtained from a girl under two years old who had a stem cell transplant for combined immunodeficiency, so the T cells may come from the graft donor. CDR3s include the opening cysteine and the closing phenylalanine or tryptophan. Each record gives: CDR3 protein, CDR3 DNA, V gene, clone size, D gene, J gene. D genes are given only for firm matches. Clone size is shown for a subset of rows, as once, few, many or a class of expanded clone.

CSAGPILILPSTDTQYF,TGCAGTGCAGGCCCGATCCTGATCCTCCCTAGCACAGATACGCAGTATTTT,TRBV20-1,-,-,TRBJ2-3
CRAQRGLAYETQYF,TGCAGGGCCCAGAGGGGGTTAGCGTATGAGACCCAGTACTTC,TRBV20-1,few,-,TRBJ2-5
CASRTTGANTGELFF,TGTGCCAGCAGAACGACAGGGGCCAACACCGGGGAGCTGTTTTTT,TRBV5-5,-,TRBD1,TRBJ2-2
CAISESTGGPKNIQYF,TGTGCCATCAGTGAGTCGACAGGGGGTCCCAAAAACATTCAGTACTTC,TRBV10-3,many,TRBD1,TRBJ2-4
CASSYRDRANEKLFF,TGTGCCAGCAGTTACAGGGACAGGGCAAATGAAAAACTGTTTTTT,TRBV6-5,-,TRBD1,TRBJ1-4
CASSLELGWGTSYEQYF,TGTGCCAGCAGCTTAGAACTGGGGTGGGGGACCTCCTACGAGCAGTACTTC,TRBV7-9,many,-,TRBJ2-7
CSARDNSGGLSYEQYF,TGCAGTGCTAGAGATAATAGCGGGGGGCTATCCTACGAGCAGTACTTC,TRBV20-1,-,TRBD2,TRBJ2-7
CSVGGQGSTDTQYF,TGCAGCGTTGGGGGACAGGGATCCACAGATACGCAGTATTTT,TRBV29-1,-,TRBD1,TRBJ2-3
CSVARGPGSEQYF,TGCAGCGTTGCCCGAGGACCAGGGAGTGAGCAGTACTTC,TRBV29-1,few,-,TRBJ2-7
CASSFLVSSTDTQYF,TGTGCCAGCAGTTTTCTGGTTTCTAGCACAGATACGCAGTATTTT,TRBV12-3/TRBV12-4,many,-,TRBJ2-3
CSFRLGYEQYF,TGCAGCTTTAGACTAGGCTACGAGCAGTACTTC,TRBV29-1,-,-,TRBJ2-7
CAISGLAAYNEQFF,TGTGCCATCAGTGGACTAGCGGCCTACAATGAGCAGTTCTTC,TRBV10-3,-,TRBD2,TRBJ2-1
CASSLDGFIGSANTGELFF,TGCGCCAGCAGCTTGGACGGCTTTATTGGGTCAGCGAACACCGGGGAGCTGTTTTTT,TRBV5-1,-,-,TRBJ2-2
CASSVGETGANQPQHF,TGTGCCAGCAGCGTAGGGGAGACAGGGGCGAACCAGCCCCAGCATTTT,TRBV12-3/TRBV12-4,few,TRBD1,TRBJ1-5
CASSSTSGWIDTQYF,TGTGCCAGCAGTTCAACTAGCGGGTGGATAGATACGCAGTATTTT,TRBV27,few,TRBD2,TRBJ2-3
CASSQAVSRDYEQYF,TGCGCCAGCAGCCAAGCTGTTTCCAGGGACTACGAGCAGTACTTC,TRBV4-3,-,-,TRBJ2-7
CASSNPAGSWEQYF,TGTGCCAGCAGCAACCCAGCGGGGAGCTGGGAGCAGTACTTC,TRBV5-5,-,TRBD2,TRBJ2-7
CSARLAGGRTYNEQFF,TGCAGTGCTAGACTAGCGGGGGGGAGAACCTACAATGAGCAGTTCTTC,TRBV20-1,few,TRBD2,TRBJ2-1
CASSLGTTNTGELFF,TGTGCCAGCAGCTTGGGCACGACGAACACCGGGGAGCTGTTTTTT,TRBV5-8,-,-,TRBJ2-2
CASSLAFKGRQNTEAFF,TGTGCCAGCAGCTTAGCGTTTAAGGGACGGCAGAACACTGAAGCTTTCTTT,TRBV7-2,few,-,TRBJ1-1
CSVEDSLWETQYF,TGCAGCGTTGAAGATTCTTTGTGGGAGACCCAGTACTTC,TRBV29-1,-,-,TRBJ2-5
CSAVQGGLYEQYF,TGCAGTGCTGTTCAGGGGGGACTCTACGAGCAGTACTTC,TRBV20-1,-,-,TRBJ2-7
CSVGQRPNEQFF,TGCAGCGTTGGACAGAGACCCAATGAGCAGTTCTTC,TRBV29-1,few,-,TRBJ2-1
CASSLGDRRQDTQYF,TGCGCCAGCAGCTTGGGGGACAGGCGTCAAGATACGCAGTATTTT,TRBV5-1,many,TRBD1,TRBJ2-3
CASSFFRSGANVLTF,TGTGCCAGCAGTTTTTTCAGATCTGGGGCCAACGTCCTGACTTTC,TRBV12-3/TRBV12-4,many,-,TRBJ2-6
CATGSLSYNEQFF,TGTGCCACGGGGAGTCTCTCCTACAATGAGCAGTTCTTC,TRBV24-1,many,-,TRBJ2-1
CAISLAGDLYTQYF,TGTGCCATCAGCCTAGCGGGAGACTTATATACGCAGTATTTT,TRBV10-3,few,TRBD2,TRBJ2-3
CASSSVAGSYNEQFF,TGTGCCAGCAGCTCCGTAGCGGGCTCCTACAATGAGCAGTTCTTC,TRBV5-5,few,TRBD2,TRBJ2-1
CASSVVGRYRGSGANVLTF,TGTGCCAGCAGCGTAGTGGGCCGATACAGGGGCTCTGGGGCCAACGTCCTGACTTTC,TRBV9,-,TRBD1,TRBJ2-6
CSASDSGRATEAFF,TGCAGTGCTAGTGACTCGGGGAGGGCCACTGAAGCTTTCTTT,TRBV20-1,-,-,TRBJ1-1
CASSLRIGGEQYF,TGTGCCAGCAGCTTAAGGATCGGTGGCGAGCAGTACTTC,TRBV7-3,-,-,TRBJ2-7
CASSARGQGQPQHF,TGTGCCAGCAGTGCTAGGGGGCAAGGTCAGCCCCAGCATTTT,TRBV12-3/TRBV12-4,few,TRBD1,TRBJ1-5
CASSLWRPRTSGELFF,TGTGCCAGCAGTTTATGGAGGCCCCGCACTTCCGGGGAGCTGTTTTTT,TRBV27,few,-,TRBJ2-2
CSARGGLAGSTDTQYF,TGCAGTGCTAGAGGGGGACTAGCGGGTAGCACAGATACGCAGTATTTT,TRBV20-1,few,TRBD2,TRBJ2-3
CASSLRGRTEAFF,TGTGCCAGCAGTTTACGCGGGCGCACTGAAGCTTTCTTT,TRBV12-3/TRBV12-4,-,-,TRBJ1-1
CASSLAMRVSGTDTQYF,TGTGCCAGCAGCTTGGCCATGCGGGTGTCCGGCACAGATACGCAGTATTTT,TRBV5-6,few,-,TRBJ2-3
CSARDFIREAKNIQYF,TGCAGTGCTAGAGATTTCATCAGGGAGGCCAAAAACATTCAGTACTTC,TRBV20-1,few,-,TRBJ2-4
CASSRAVGEQFF,TGTGCCAGCAGCAGGGCGGTAGGGGAGCAGTTCTTC,TRBV7-2,many,-,TRBJ2-1